This is a list of T cell receptor beta chains from one sample in a study of blood T cell repertoires in COVID-19. Assay: immunoSEQ multiplex PCR; the TCRdb copy retains only in-frame clones and omits some. The table shows approximately 90,000 clones, with around 75% occurring only once. Sequencing input: peripheral blood. The source is an older man with COVID-19, enrolled during active disease. The CDR3 runs from the conserved cysteine through the conserved F or W. A D gene is named only where the DNA matches it firmly. Only some rows state a clone size, as once, few, many or a class for expanded clones.

j_call	v_call	clone_size	d_call	cdr3_nt	cdr3_aa
TRBJ1-2	TRBV5-4	many	-	TGTGCCAGCAGCTTAGGACAGAGTACTAACTATGGCTACACCTTC	CASSLGQSTNYGYTF
TRBJ1-6	TRBV5-5	once	-	TGTGCCAGCAGCAGCAAACCGCCAAATTCACCCCTCCACTTT	CASSSKPPNSPLHF
TRBJ2-1	TRBV6-1	-	TRBD2	TGTACCAGCAGTGAAGGGAACAGCGGGAGGGGCAATGAGCAGTTCTTC	CTSSEGNSGRGNEQFF
TRBJ2-2	TRBV5-4	-	TRBD2	TGTGCCAGCAGGGCTAGCGGGAGTATCACCGGGGAGCTGTTTTTT	CASRASGSITGELFF
TRBJ2-2	TRBV24-1	-	TRBD1	TGTGCCACCAGTGAATCGGGACAGATGACCGGGGAGCTGTTTTTT	CATSESGQMTGELFF
TRBJ2-7	TRBV28	-	TRBD2	TGTGCCAGCACCCTTAGCGGGAGAGGCTACGAGCAGTACTTC	CASTLSGRGYEQYF
TRBJ2-5	TRBV5-4	-	TRBD2	TGTGCCAGCACCTTAGGGGCGGGAGGCCTGAAGACCCAGTACTTC	CASTLGAGGLKTQYF
TRBJ2-7	TRBV18	-	-	TGTGCCAGCTCAATCGACAGAGCCTACGAGCAGTACTTC	CASSIDRAYEQYF
TRBJ2-5	TRBV6-2/TRBV6-3	-	TRBD1	TGTGCCAGCAGTTACTCCCCGGACAGGGAGCAAGAGACCCAGTACTTC	CASSYSPDREQETQYF
TRBJ1-2	TRBV12-5	once	-	TGTGCTAGTGGTTGGGGCAGCAGAAACTACACCTTC	CASGWGSRNYTF
TRBJ2-3	TRBV4-3	once	-	TGCGCCAGCAGCCAAGACGGTCCGCCGCTCTCGGGTGATACGCAGTATTTT	CASSQDGPPLSGDTQYF
TRBJ2-3	TRBV20-1	many	TRBD1	TGCAGTGCTAGTAACAGGGGAGAGGGAGATACGCAGTATTTT	CSASNRGEGDTQYF
TRBJ2-5	TRBV4-1	once	TRBD2	TGCGCCAGCAGCCAATACGCGGGGGGTCGGGTGACCCAGTACTTC	CASSQYAGGRVTQYF
TRBJ1-1	TRBV5-4	-	TRBD1	TGTGCCAGCAGCTTCGGACAGGGGGATAAGAACACTGAAGCTTTCTTT	CASSFGQGDKNTEAFF
TRBJ2-7	TRBV19	-	-	TGTGCCAGTAGTATATCGGGCAGGGCTAAGGGCGAGCAGTACTTC	CASSISGRAKGEQYF
TRBJ2-7	TRBV28	-	TRBD1	TGTGCCAGCAGTTTGGGGACAGGGGGCTGGTCCTTC	CASSLGTGGWSF
TRBJ2-7	TRBV15	-	-	TGTGCCACCAGCAGAGACCCCGCAGGGTCCGAGCAGTACTTC	CATSRDPAGSEQYF
TRBJ2-2	TRBV28	-	-	TGTGCCAGCAGGGGAGGGGGTAACACCGGGGAGCTGTTTTTT	CASRGGGNTGELFF
TRBJ2-6	TRBV7-2	-	TRBD1	TGTGCCAGCAGCTTAACTGGACAGGTTTTCTCTGGGGCCAACGTCCTGACTTTC	CASSLTGQVFSGANVLTF
TRBJ2-2	TRBV7-7	once	-	TGTGCTAGCAGCTTATCTCCCGGGGACACCGGGGAGCTGTTTTTT	CASSLSPGDTGELFF
TRBJ1-1	TRBV10-3	-	TRBD1	TGTGCCACCTCGGGACAGGGGAACACTGAAGCTTTCTTT	CATSGQGNTEAFF
TRBJ1-2	TRBV6-5	-	TRBD1	TGTGCCAGCAGGGGCCCAGACAGGGTGGCCTATGGCTACACCTTC	CASRGPDRVAYGYTF
TRBJ1-5	TRBV7-4	-	TRBD1	TGTGCCAGCAGCTCCCGGACAGGAAATTATAGCAATCAGCCCCAGCATTTT	CASSSRTGNYSNQPQHF
TRBJ1-2	TRBV19	once	-	TGTGCCAGTACAGGGGACCGGAACTATGGCTACACCTTC	CASTGDRNYGYTF
TRBJ2-4	TRBV4-2	-	TRBD2	TGTGCCAGCAGCCAAGCCTCCGGGACTAGCGGGGGGTGGGCCAAAAACATTCAGTACTTC	CASSQASGTSGGWAKNIQYF
TRBJ2-7	TRBV4-3	-	TRBD1	TGCGCCAGCAGCCAAGATTTGGTTCGCGGGACAGGCCTCTCCTACGAGCAGTACTTC	CASSQDLVRGTGLSYEQYF
TRBJ1-5	TRBV19	-	-	TGTGCCAGTAGTATCGGGGGTTATAGCAATCAGCCCCAGCATTTT	CASSIGGYSNQPQHF
TRBJ2-7	TRBV7-9	-	-	TGTGCCAGCAGCGTACAGGGTTACCACGAGCAGTACTTC	CASSVQGYHEQYF
TRBJ2-1	TRBV10-3	-	TRBD2	TGTGCCATCAGTGGGGGTAGCGGGAGTCGAGACTACAATGAGCAGTTCTTC	CAISGGSGSRDYNEQFF
TRBJ1-4	TRBV18	-	TRBD1	TGTGCCAGCTCACCTCGAGGGACAGCTAATGAAAAACTGTTTTTT	CASSPRGTANEKLFF
TRBJ2-2	TRBV5-4	-	TRBD1	TGTGCCAGCAGCGGGGACAGGGTGGACACCGGGGAGCTGTTTTTT	CASSGDRVDTGELFF
TRBJ2-2	TRBV7-9	-	-	TGTGCCAGCAGCAGGGCGTCGACCGGGGAGCTGTTTTTT	CASSRASTGELFF
TRBJ1-5	TRBV2	-	-	TGTGCCAGCAGCCGAGAACAGGGAAGCAATCAGCCCCAGCATTTT	CASSREQGSNQPQHF
TRBJ2-5	TRBV7-2	-	-	TGTGCCAGCAGCCTCTCGGCAGGAGGAGAGACCCAGTACTTC	CASSLSAGGETQYF
TRBJ1-1	TRBV6-2/TRBV6-3	-	-	TGTGCCAGCAGTCCATGGGAGCGGGGAAATCGAGCTTTCTTT	CASSPWERGNRAFF
TRBJ2-1	TRBV6-5	medium-sized	TRBD2	TGTGCCAGCAGTTACCCCTCGTGGGAGGGCCGCAATGAGCAGTTCTTC	CASSYPSWEGRNEQFF
TRBJ2-5	TRBV15	-	-	TGTGCCACCAGCAGGACAACTAGTGTAGTAGAGACCCAGTACTTC	CATSRTTSVVETQYF
TRBJ2-3	TRBV14	-	-	TGTGCCAGCAGCAAAAACGTCCAGGATACGCAGTATTTT	CASSKNVQDTQYF
TRBJ2-7	TRBV3-1/TRBV3-2	-	-	TGTGCCAGCAGCCAAGTAGTTTCCTACGAGCAGTACTTC	CASSQVVSYEQYF
TRBJ2-7	TRBV6-2/TRBV6-3	-	TRBD1	TGTGCCAGCAGTTACAGGGGACAGGGGGCCTACGAGCAGTACTTC	CASSYRGQGAYEQYF